The present entry profiles one TCR beta chain with its context. Its antigen is still unknown. This sample was taken from a study of T cell responses to AZD1222 COVID-19 vaccine. Whole-study context: Timing groups of about 4 and about 12 weeks for second doses were pooled.

Findings and limits, study-wide: The repertoires were collected only after the peak T cell response. Among those given AZD1222, only five or six were seropositive at baseline.

Assay: immunoSEQ multiplex PCR; the TCRdb copy retains only in-frame clones and omits some. This repertoire shows 150,000 to 200,000 clones, around 87% found once; its top ten account for less than 3%. Germline V gene data show CDR1 as LNHDA and CDR2 as SQIVND (reference sequence). CDR3 length: 17 amino acids. V lost 3 bases to trimming and J lost 6 bases; unmatched junction nucleotides: 16. This clonotype originated in an adult in good health. The chain has TRBV19 and TRBJ2-7, with 8 bases lining up with TRBD1. Sequencing was performed on peripheral blood, taken on day 0 of AZD1222 vaccination. The CDR3 DNA follows: TGTGCCAGTAGTATTACCTCAGGGGGCGCATTTGTGGGCGAGCAGTACTTC. It yields the protein CASSITSGGAFVGEQYF.